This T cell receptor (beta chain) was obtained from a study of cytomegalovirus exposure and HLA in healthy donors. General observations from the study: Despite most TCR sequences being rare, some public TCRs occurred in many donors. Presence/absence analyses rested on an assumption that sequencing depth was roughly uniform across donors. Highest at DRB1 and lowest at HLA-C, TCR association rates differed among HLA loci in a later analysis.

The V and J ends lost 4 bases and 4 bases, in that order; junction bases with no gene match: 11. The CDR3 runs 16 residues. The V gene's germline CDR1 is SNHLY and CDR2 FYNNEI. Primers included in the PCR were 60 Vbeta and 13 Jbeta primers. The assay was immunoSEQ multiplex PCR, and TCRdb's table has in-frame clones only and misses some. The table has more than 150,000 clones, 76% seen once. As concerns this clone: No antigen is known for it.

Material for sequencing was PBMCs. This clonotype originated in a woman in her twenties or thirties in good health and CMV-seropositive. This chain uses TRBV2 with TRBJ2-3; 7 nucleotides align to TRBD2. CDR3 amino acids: CASSATGLRGADTQYF. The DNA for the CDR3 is TGTGCCAGCAGTGCAACTGGCTTACGGGGGGCAGATACGCAGTATTTT.